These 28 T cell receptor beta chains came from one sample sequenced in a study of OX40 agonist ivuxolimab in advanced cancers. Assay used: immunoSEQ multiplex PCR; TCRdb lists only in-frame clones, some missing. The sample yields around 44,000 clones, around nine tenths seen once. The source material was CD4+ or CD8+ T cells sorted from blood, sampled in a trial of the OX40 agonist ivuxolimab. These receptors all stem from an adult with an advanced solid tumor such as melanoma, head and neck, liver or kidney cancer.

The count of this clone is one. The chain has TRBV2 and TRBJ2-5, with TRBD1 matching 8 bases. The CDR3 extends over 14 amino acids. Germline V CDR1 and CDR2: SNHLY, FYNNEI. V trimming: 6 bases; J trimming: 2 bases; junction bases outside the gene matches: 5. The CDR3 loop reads CASRPDRGQETQYF. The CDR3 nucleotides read TGTGCCAGCAGACCTGACAGGGGACAAGAGACCCAGTACTTC.

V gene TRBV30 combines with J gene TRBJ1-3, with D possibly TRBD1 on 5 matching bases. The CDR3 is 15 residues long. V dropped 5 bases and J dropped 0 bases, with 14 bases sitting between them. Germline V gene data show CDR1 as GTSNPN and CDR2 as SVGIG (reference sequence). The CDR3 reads CAWAFGGSSGNTIYF. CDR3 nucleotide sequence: TGTGCCTGGGCATTTGGGGGTAGCTCTGGAAACACCATATATTTT.

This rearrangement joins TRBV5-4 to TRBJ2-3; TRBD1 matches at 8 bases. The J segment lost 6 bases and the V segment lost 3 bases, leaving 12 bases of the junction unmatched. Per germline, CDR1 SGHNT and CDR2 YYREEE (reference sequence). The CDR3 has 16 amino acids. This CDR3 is CASSSPGQVRRDTQYF. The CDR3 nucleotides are TGTGCCAGCAGCTCCCCGGGACAGGTTAGACGGGATACGCAGTATTTT.

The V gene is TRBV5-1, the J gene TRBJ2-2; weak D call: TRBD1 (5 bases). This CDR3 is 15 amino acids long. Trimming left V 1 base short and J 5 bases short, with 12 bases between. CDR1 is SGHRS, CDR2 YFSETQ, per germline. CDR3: CASSLSGAVTGELFF. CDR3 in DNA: TGCGCCAGCAGCTTGTCTGGGGCTGTAACCGGGGAGCTGTTTTTT.

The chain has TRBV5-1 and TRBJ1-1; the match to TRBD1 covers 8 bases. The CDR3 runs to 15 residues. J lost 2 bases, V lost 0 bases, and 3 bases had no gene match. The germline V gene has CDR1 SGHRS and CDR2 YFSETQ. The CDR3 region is CASSLAGQGNTEAFF. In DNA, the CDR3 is TGCGCCAGCAGCTTGGCCGGACAGGGTAACACTGAAGCTTTCTTT.

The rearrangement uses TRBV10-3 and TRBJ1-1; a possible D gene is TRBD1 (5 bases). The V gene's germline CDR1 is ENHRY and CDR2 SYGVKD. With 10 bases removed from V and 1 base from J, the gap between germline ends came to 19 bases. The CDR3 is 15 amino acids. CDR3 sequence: CATVGTGRRNTEAFF. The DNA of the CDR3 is TGTGCCACCGTTGGAACAGGCCGGAGGAACACTGAAGCTTTCTTT.

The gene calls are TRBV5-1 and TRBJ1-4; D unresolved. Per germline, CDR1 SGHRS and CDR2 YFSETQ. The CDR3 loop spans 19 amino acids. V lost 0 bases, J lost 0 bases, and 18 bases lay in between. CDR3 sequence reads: CASSLGAPSNAATNEKLFF. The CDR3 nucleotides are TGCGCCAGCAGCTTGGGAGCCCCCTCAAACGCTGCAACTAATGAAAAACTGTTTTTT.

In DNA form, the CDR3 reads TGCGCCAGCAGCCAGGGGGCGGATCAGCCCCAGCATTTT. It yields the protein CASSQGADQPQHF. The V gene is TRBV4-1, the J gene TRBJ1-5; TRBD1 is a possible D gene (6 bases). V was trimmed by 3 bases and J by 5 bases, leaving 8 bases between them. Germline CDR1 and CDR2: MGHRA and YSYEKL. The CDR3 runs 13 residues.

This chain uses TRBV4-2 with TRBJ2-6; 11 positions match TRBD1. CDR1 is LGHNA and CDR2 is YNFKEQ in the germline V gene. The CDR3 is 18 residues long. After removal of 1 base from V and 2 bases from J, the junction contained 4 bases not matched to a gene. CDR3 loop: CASSQGPGQGAGANVLTF. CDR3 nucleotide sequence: TGTGCCAGCAGCCAAGGTCCGGGACAGGGGGCTGGGGCCAACGTCCTGACTTTC.

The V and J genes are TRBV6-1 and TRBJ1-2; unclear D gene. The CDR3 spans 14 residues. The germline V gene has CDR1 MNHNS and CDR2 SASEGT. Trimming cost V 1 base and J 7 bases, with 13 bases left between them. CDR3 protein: CASSEGGGSGGYTF. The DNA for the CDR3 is TGTGCCAGCAGTGAAGGGGGAGGGTCAGGTGGCTACACCTTC.

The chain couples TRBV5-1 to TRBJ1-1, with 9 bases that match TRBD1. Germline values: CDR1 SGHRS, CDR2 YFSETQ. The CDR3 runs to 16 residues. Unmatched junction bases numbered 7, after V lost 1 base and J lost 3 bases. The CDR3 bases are TGCGCCAGCAGCTTGTATGGGACAGGGAGCGACACTGAAGCTTTCTTT. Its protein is CASSLYGTGSDTEAFF.

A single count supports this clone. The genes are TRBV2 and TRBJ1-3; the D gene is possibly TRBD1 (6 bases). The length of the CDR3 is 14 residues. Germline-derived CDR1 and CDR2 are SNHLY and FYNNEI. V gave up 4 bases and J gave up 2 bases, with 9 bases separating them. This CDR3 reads CASSVRGTGNTIYF. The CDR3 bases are TGTGCCAGCAGTGTAAGGGGGACTGGAAACACCATATATTTT.

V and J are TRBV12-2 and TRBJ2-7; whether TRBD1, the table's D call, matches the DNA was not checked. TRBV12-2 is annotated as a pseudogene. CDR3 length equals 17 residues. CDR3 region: CASRLGAMGRDSYEQYF. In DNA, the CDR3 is TGTGCAAGTCGCTTAGGCGCGATGGGCCGTGATAGCTACGAGCAGTACTTC.

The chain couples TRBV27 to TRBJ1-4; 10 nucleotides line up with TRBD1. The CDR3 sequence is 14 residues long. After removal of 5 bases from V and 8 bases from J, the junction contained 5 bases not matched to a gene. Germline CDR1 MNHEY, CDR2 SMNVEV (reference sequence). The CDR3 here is CASSVGQGYEKLFF. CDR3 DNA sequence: TGTGCCAGCAGTGTGGGACAGGGGTACGAAAAACTGTTTTTT.

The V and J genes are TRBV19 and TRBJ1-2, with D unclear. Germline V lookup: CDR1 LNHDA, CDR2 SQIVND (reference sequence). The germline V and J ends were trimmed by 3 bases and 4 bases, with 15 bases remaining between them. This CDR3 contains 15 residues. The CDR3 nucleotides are TGTGCCAGTAGTATGGTCGAGCGGGATGGCTATGGCTACACCTTC. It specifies CASSMVERDGYGYTF.

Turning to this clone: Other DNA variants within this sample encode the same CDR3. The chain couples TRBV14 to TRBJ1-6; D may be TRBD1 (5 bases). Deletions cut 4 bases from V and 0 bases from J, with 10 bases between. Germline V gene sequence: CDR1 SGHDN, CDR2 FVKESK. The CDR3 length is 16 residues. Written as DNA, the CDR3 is TGTGCCAGCAGCCTGGAGGGGAGCTCCTATAATTCACCCCTCCACTTT. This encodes CASSLEGSSYNSPLHF.

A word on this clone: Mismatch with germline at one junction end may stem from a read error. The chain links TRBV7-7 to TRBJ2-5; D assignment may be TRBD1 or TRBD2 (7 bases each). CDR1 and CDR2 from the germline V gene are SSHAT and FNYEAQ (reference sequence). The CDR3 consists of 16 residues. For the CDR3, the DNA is TGTGCTAGCAGCTTATGGCAGGGGGGGCACAAGAGAGACCAGTACTTC. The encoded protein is CASSLWQGGHKRDQYF. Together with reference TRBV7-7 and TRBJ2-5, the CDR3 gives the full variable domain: GAGVSQSPRYKVTKRGQDVTLRCDPISSHATLYWYQQALGQGPEFLTYFNYEAQPDKSGLPSDRFSAERPEGSISTLTIQRTEQRDSAMYRCASSLWQGGHKRDQYFGPGTRLLVL.

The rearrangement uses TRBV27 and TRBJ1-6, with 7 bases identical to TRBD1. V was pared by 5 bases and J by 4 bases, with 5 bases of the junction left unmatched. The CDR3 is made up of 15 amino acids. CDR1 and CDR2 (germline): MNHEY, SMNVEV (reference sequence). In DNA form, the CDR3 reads TGTGCCAGCAGTCCTACGGGACAGTATAATTCACCCCTCCACTTT. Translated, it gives CASSPTGQYNSPLHF.

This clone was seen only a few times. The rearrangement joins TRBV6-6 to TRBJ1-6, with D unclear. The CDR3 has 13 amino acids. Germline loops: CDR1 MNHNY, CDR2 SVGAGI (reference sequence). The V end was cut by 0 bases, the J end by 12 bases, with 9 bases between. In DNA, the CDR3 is TGTGCCAGCAGTTACTCTCCGGATAGACCCCTCCACTTT. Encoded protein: CASSYSPDRPLHF.

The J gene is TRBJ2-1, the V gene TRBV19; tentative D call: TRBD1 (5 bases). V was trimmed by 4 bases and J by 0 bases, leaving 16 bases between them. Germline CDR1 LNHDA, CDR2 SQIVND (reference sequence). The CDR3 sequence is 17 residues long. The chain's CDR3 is CASSSQTYRSSYNEQFF. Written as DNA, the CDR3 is TGTGCCAGTAGTAGCCAAACCTACAGGAGCTCCTACAATGAGCAGTTCTTC.

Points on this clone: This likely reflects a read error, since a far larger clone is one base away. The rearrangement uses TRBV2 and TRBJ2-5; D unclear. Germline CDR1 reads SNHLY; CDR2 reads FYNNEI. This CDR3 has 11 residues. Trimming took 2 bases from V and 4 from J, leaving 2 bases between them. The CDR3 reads CASSERETQYF. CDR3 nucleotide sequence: TGTGCCAGCAGTGAAAGAGAGACCCAGTACTTC.

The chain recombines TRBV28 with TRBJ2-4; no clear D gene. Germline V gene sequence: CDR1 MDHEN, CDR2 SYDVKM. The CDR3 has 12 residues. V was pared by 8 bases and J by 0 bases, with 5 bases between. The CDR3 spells CASALAKNIQYF. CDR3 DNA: TGTGCCAGCGCTTTAGCCAAAAACATTCAGTACTTC.

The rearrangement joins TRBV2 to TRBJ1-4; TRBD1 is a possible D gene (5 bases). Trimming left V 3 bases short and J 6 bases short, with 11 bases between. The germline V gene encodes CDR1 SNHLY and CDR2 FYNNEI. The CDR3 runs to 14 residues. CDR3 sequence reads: CASSDRGGDEKLFF. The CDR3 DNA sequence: TGTGCCAGCAGTGATAGGGGCGGAGATGAAAAACTGTTTTTT.

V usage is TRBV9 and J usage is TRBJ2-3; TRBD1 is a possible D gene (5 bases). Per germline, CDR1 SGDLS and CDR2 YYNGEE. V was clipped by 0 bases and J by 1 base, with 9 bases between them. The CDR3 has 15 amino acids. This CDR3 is CASSVDLGRTDTQYF. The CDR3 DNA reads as TGTGCCAGCAGCGTAGATCTGGGGCGCACAGATACGCAGTATTTT.

The CDR3 nucleotides are TGTGCCAGCAGTCGCCTAGTTTGGGGCGGCACAGATACGCAGTATTTT. Encoded protein: CASSRLVWGGTDTQYF. The chain links TRBV7-3 to TRBJ2-3; weak D call: TRBD1 (5 bases). The CDR3 totals 16 residues. Germline values: CDR1 SGHTA, CDR2 FQGTGA. V lost 6 bases and J lost 1, with 17 bases in between.

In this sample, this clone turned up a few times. Here the CDR3 DNA reads TGCGCCAGCAGCCACCCTGGGACAGTGACGATAAGTTCACCCCTCCACTTT. Translating gives CASSHPGTVTISSPLHF. The chain couples TRBV4-1 to TRBJ1-6; 7 bases agree with TRBD1. The CDR3 runs to 17 residues. Germline CDR1 is MGHRA and CDR2 is YSYEKL. With V trimmed by 3 bases and J by 9 bases, 14 bases remained unmatched.

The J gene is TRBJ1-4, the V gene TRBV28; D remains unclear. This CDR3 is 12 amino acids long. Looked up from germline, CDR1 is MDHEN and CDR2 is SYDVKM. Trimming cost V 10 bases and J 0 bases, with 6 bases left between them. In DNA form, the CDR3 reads TGTGCCACCGGTGCAACTAATGAAAAACTGTTTTTT. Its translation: CATGATNEKLFF.

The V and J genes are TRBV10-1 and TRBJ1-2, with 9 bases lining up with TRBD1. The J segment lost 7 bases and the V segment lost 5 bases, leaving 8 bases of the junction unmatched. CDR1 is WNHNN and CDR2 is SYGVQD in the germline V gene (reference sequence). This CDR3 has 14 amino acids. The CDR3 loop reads CASSPGQGRSGYTF. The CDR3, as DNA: TGCGCCAGCAGTCCGGGACAGGGAAGGTCTGGCTACACCTTC.